Listed below are T cell receptor beta chains from one sample, sequenced in a study of T cell responses to AZD1222 COVID-19 vaccine. The repertoire was sequenced with immunoSEQ multiplex PCR; TCRdb's copy has only in-frame clones and lacks some. The sample gives about 120,000 clones, about 93% of which show up once; more than 4.5% is in the top ten. The source material was peripheral blood, sampled 28 days after the second AZD1222 dose. These receptors all come from an adult who received the AZD1222 COVID-19 vaccine. Each CDR3 is given with its conserved first and last residue. D genes are given only for firm matches. Clone size is shown for a subset of rows, as once, few, many or a class of expanded clone.

abundance: NA; v_gene: TRBV29-1; j_gene: TRBJ1-2; d_gene: NA; CDR3aa: CSGGGAEGYTF; CDR3nt: TGCAGCGGCGGGGGGGCGGAGGGCTACACCTTC
abundance: NA; v_gene: TRBV27; j_gene: TRBJ2-1; d_gene: NA; CDR3aa: CASSETGAYNEQFF; CDR3nt: TGTGCCAGCAGTGAGACGGGCGCCTACAATGAGCAGTTCTTC
abundance: NA; v_gene: TRBV10-3; j_gene: TRBJ2-7; d_gene: TRBD2; CDR3aa: CAISWGGSSYEQYF; CDR3nt: TGTGCCATCAGTTGGGGGGGGAGCTCCTACGAGCAGTACTTC
abundance: NA; v_gene: TRBV7-2; j_gene: TRBJ2-3; d_gene: NA; CDR3aa: CASSLALASTDTQYF; CDR3nt: TGTGCCAGCAGCTTAGCCCTAGCCAGCACAGATACGCAGTATTTT
abundance: NA; v_gene: TRBV6-2/TRBV6-3; j_gene: TRBJ1-2; d_gene: NA; CDR3aa: CASTPFGDSYRHGYTF; CDR3nt: TGTGCCAGCACCCCCTTCGGAGACAGCTATAGGCATGGCTACACCTTC
abundance: once; v_gene: TRBV6-6; j_gene: TRBJ1-5; d_gene: NA; CDR3aa: CASSYLGRSQPQHF; CDR3nt: TGTGCCAGCAGTTACTTAGGAAGGAGTCAGCCCCAGCATTTT
abundance: NA; v_gene: TRBV19; j_gene: TRBJ1-5; d_gene: NA; CDR3aa: CARRSKGSVHSNQPQHF; CDR3nt: TGTGCCAGAAGGTCCAAGGGGTCGGTGCATAGCAATCAGCCCCAGCATTTT
abundance: NA; v_gene: TRBV30; j_gene: TRBJ1-1; d_gene: NA; CDR3aa: CAWSADSWTEAFF; CDR3nt: TGTGCCTGGAGTGCAGACAGTTGGACTGAAGCTTTCTTT
abundance: NA; v_gene: TRBV6-5; j_gene: TRBJ2-7; d_gene: NA; CDR3aa: CASRFRSGEQYF; CDR3nt: TGTGCCAGCAGATTTAGAAGTGGGGAGCAGTACTTC
abundance: NA; v_gene: TRBV7-2; j_gene: TRBJ2-1; d_gene: TRBD2; CDR3aa: CASSPGQRGGTEQFF; CDR3nt: TGTGCCAGCAGCCCCGGCCAGCGGGGGGGCACTGAGCAGTTCTTC
abundance: once; v_gene: TRBV10-3; j_gene: TRBJ2-7; d_gene: TRBD1; CDR3aa: CATAGDRRKEQYF; CDR3nt: TGTGCCACCGCTGGGGACAGGCGGAAAGAGCAGTACTTC
abundance: NA; v_gene: TRBV5-1; j_gene: TRBJ2-7; d_gene: TRBD1; CDR3aa: CASSLEGQGSYEQYF; CDR3nt: TGCGCCAGCAGCTTGGAGGGACAGGGCTCCTACGAGCAGTACTTC
abundance: NA; v_gene: TRBV6-5; j_gene: TRBJ2-5; d_gene: NA; CDR3aa: CASRTAVAETQYF; CDR3nt: TGTGCCAGCAGGACCGCGGTTGCGGAGACCCAGTACTTC
abundance: NA; v_gene: TRBV6-4; j_gene: TRBJ2-3; d_gene: NA; CDR3aa: CASNQKFPPNTDTQYF; CDR3nt: TGTGCCAGCAACCAAAAGTTCCCTCCTAACACAGATACGCAGTATTTT
abundance: NA; v_gene: TRBV24-1; j_gene: TRBJ2-1; d_gene: NA; CDR3aa: CATSDASRGYNEQFF; CDR3nt: TGTGCCACCAGTGACGCATCCAGGGGTTACAATGAGCAGTTCTTC
abundance: NA; v_gene: TRBV24-1; j_gene: TRBJ2-7; d_gene: TRBD2; CDR3aa: CATSRGLAPFIHEQYF; CDR3nt: TGTGCCACCAGTCGAGGACTAGCGCCGTTCATCCACGAGCAGTACTTC
abundance: once; v_gene: TRBV7-2; j_gene: TRBJ1-3; d_gene: NA; CDR3aa: CASSYAGINTIYF; CDR3nt: TGTGCCAGCAGCTACGCGGGGATCAACACCATATATTTT
abundance: once; v_gene: TRBV7-9; j_gene: TRBJ2-3; d_gene: NA; CDR3aa: CASSLVQATDTQYF; CDR3nt: TGTGCCAGCAGCTTAGTACAGGCCACAGATACGCAGTATTTT
abundance: NA; v_gene: TRBV7-9; j_gene: TRBJ2-1; d_gene: TRBD1; CDR3aa: CASSSPSPGTAYNEQFF; CDR3nt: TGTGCCAGCAGCTCCCCTTCCCCCGGGACAGCGTACAATGAGCAGTTCTTC
abundance: NA; v_gene: TRBV6-2/TRBV6-3; j_gene: TRBJ2-1; d_gene: NA; CDR3aa: CASSYSWRDNEQFF; CDR3nt: TGTGCCAGCAGTTACTCGTGGAGAGACAATGAGCAGTTCTTC
abundance: NA; v_gene: TRBV4-2; j_gene: TRBJ1-2; d_gene: NA; CDR3aa: CASSQDGPEIHGYTF; CDR3nt: TGTGCCAGCAGCCAAGACGGGCCAGAAATACATGGCTACACCTTC
abundance: NA; v_gene: TRBV30; j_gene: TRBJ1-6; d_gene: TRBD1; CDR3aa: CAWSRDRGSPLHF; CDR3nt: TGTGCCTGGAGCCGGGACAGGGGGTCACCCCTCCACTTT
abundance: NA; v_gene: TRBV3-1/TRBV3-2; j_gene: TRBJ2-5; d_gene: NA; CDR3aa: CASSPRQGGIGETQYF; CDR3nt: TGTGCCAGCAGCCCTAGACAAGGGGGGATCGGAGAGACCCAGTACTTC
abundance: NA; v_gene: TRBV7-2; j_gene: TRBJ2-7; d_gene: TRBD1; CDR3aa: CASSWNRGEQYF; CDR3nt: TGTGCCAGCAGCTGGAACAGGGGAGAGCAGTACTTC
abundance: NA; v_gene: TRBV6-5; j_gene: TRBJ1-2; d_gene: NA; CDR3aa: CASSYAGGLPGYGYTF; CDR3nt: TGTGCCAGCAGTTACGCGGGTGGCCTCCCTGGCTATGGCTACACCTTC
abundance: NA; v_gene: TRBV7-9; j_gene: TRBJ2-4; d_gene: NA; CDR3aa: CASSLELDLLAKNIQYF; CDR3nt: TGTGCCAGCAGCTTAGAGCTTGACCTTCTAGCCAAAAACATTCAGTACTTC
abundance: NA; v_gene: TRBV6-5; j_gene: TRBJ1-5; d_gene: TRBD1; CDR3aa: CASSRQGRGQPQHF; CDR3nt: TGTGCCAGCAGTAGACAGGGGCGCGGACAGCCCCAGCATTTT
abundance: NA; v_gene: TRBV15; j_gene: TRBJ2-1; d_gene: TRBD1; CDR3aa: CATSRPGQTAYNEQFF; CDR3nt: TGTGCCACCAGCAGACCGGGACAGACTGCCTACAATGAGCAGTTCTTC
abundance: NA; v_gene: TRBV6-2/TRBV6-3; j_gene: TRBJ2-7; d_gene: NA; CDR3aa: CASSYPKTEQYF; CDR3nt: TGTGCCAGCAGTTACCCAAAAACCGAGCAGTACTTC
abundance: NA; v_gene: TRBV7-2; j_gene: TRBJ1-6; d_gene: TRBD1; CDR3aa: CASRFTGENSPLHF; CDR3nt: TGTGCCAGCAGGTTTACAGGGGAGAATTCACCCCTCCACTTT
abundance: NA; v_gene: TRBV27; j_gene: TRBJ1-2; d_gene: NA; CDR3aa: CASTTQGYGYTF; CDR3nt: TGTGCCAGCACTACACAGGGTTATGGCTACACCTTC
abundance: NA; v_gene: TRBV6-2/TRBV6-3; j_gene: TRBJ2-5; d_gene: TRBD2; CDR3aa: CASSRPLRGGKETQYF; CDR3nt: TGTGCCAGCAGTCGACCCCTCCGGGGGGGCAAAGAGACCCAGTACTTC
abundance: NA; v_gene: TRBV5-1; j_gene: TRBJ2-3; d_gene: TRBD2; CDR3aa: CASSLATSGSTDTQYF; CDR3nt: TGCGCCAGCAGCCTGGCTACTAGCGGGAGCACAGATACGCAGTATTTT
abundance: NA; v_gene: TRBV14; j_gene: TRBJ2-5; d_gene: NA; CDR3aa: CASSPGLETQYF; CDR3nt: TGTGCCAGCAGCCCGGGCCTAGAGACCCAGTACTTC
abundance: NA; v_gene: TRBV19; j_gene: TRBJ2-1; d_gene: TRBD2; CDR3aa: CASSIDSGAYNEQFF; CDR3nt: TGTGCCAGTAGTATTGATAGCGGGGCTTACAATGAGCAGTTCTTC
abundance: once; v_gene: TRBV6-1; j_gene: TRBJ2-7; d_gene: NA; CDR3aa: CASSEVPGTPGNEQYF; CDR3nt: TGTGCCAGCAGTGAAGTGCCCGGGACCCCTGGGAACGAGCAGTACTTC
abundance: NA; v_gene: TRBV2; j_gene: TRBJ1-5; d_gene: NA; CDR3aa: CASGDSNQPQHF; CDR3nt: TGTGCCAGCGGGGACAGCAATCAGCCCCAGCATTTT
abundance: NA; v_gene: TRBV7-2; j_gene: TRBJ2-3; d_gene: TRBD2; CDR3aa: CASSSGRGQYF; CDR3nt: TGTGCCAGCAGCAGTGGGAGGGGGCAGTATTTT
abundance: NA; v_gene: TRBV18; j_gene: TRBJ2-1; d_gene: TRBD2; CDR3aa: CASSPSGLAGFNEQFF; CDR3nt: TGTGCCAGCTCACCCTCCGGACTAGCGGGGTTCAATGAGCAGTTCTTC
abundance: NA; v_gene: TRBV18; j_gene: TRBJ2-7; d_gene: NA; CDR3aa: CASSPRDEQYF; CDR3nt: TGTGCCAGCTCACCTAGGGATGAGCAGTACTTC
abundance: NA; v_gene: TRBV27; j_gene: TRBJ2-1; d_gene: TRBD2; CDR3aa: CASSLKGTGGGEQFF; CDR3nt: TGTGCCAGCAGTCTCAAGGGGACCGGGGGGGGTGAGCAGTTCTTC
abundance: NA; v_gene: TRBV7-6; j_gene: TRBJ1-6; d_gene: TRBD1; CDR3aa: CASSSTQGAGSPLHF; CDR3nt: TGTGCCAGCAGCTCAACACAGGGGGCAGGGTCACCCCTCCACTTT
abundance: NA; v_gene: TRBV15; j_gene: TRBJ2-1; d_gene: TRBD1; CDR3aa: CATSRDFGAGGIVGAEQFF; CDR3nt: TGTGCCACCAGCAGAGATTTTGGGGCAGGGGGTATCGTAGGGGCGGAGCAGTTCTTC
abundance: NA; v_gene: TRBV11-2; j_gene: TRBJ1-3; d_gene: NA; CDR3aa: CASSLDRDGNTIYF; CDR3nt: TGTGCCAGCAGCTTAGACAGGGATGGAAACACCATATATTTT
abundance: NA; v_gene: TRBV9; j_gene: TRBJ1-2; d_gene: TRBD1; CDR3aa: CASSADRGYGYTF; CDR3nt: TGTGCCAGCAGCGCTGACAGGGGCTATGGCTACACCTTC
abundance: NA; v_gene: TRBV3-1/TRBV3-2; j_gene: TRBJ2-7; d_gene: NA; CDR3aa: CASSQDYEGSEQYF; CDR3nt: TGTGCCAGCAGCCAAGATTACGAGGGATCCGAGCAGTACTTC
abundance: NA; v_gene: TRBV20-1; j_gene: TRBJ2-3; d_gene: NA; CDR3aa: CSASGGGDTQYF; CDR3nt: TGCAGTGCTAGTGGTGGCGGGGATACGCAGTATTTT
abundance: NA; v_gene: TRBV19; j_gene: TRBJ1-2; d_gene: TRBD1; CDR3aa: CASSSGQGNYGYTF; CDR3nt: TGTGCCAGTAGTAGCGGACAGGGTAACTATGGCTACACCTTC
abundance: NA; v_gene: TRBV7-9; j_gene: TRBJ2-3; d_gene: NA; CDR3aa: CASSQDSRDTQYF; CDR3nt: TGTGCCAGCAGCCAAGACTCCCGGGATACGCAGTATTTT
abundance: NA; v_gene: TRBV2; j_gene: TRBJ2-3; d_gene: TRBD1; CDR3aa: CASSDDRGTDTQYF; CDR3nt: TGTGCCAGCAGTGATGACAGGGGGACAGATACGCAGTATTTT
abundance: NA; v_gene: TRBV19; j_gene: TRBJ2-3; d_gene: NA; CDR3aa: CASSMGPGDTQYF; CDR3nt: TGTGCCAGTAGTATGGGGCCGGGAGATACGCAGTATTTT
abundance: NA; v_gene: TRBV1; j_gene: TRBJ2-2; d_gene: NA; CDR3aa: CTSRLAPVYSTGELFF; CDR3nt: TGCACCAGCAGGCTAGCCCCAGTTTATAGCACCGGGGAGCTGTTTTTT
abundance: NA; v_gene: TRBV5-5; j_gene: TRBJ2-5; d_gene: TRBD2; CDR3aa: CASSLGLAGLETQYF; CDR3nt: TGTGCCAGCAGCTTGGGCCTAGCGGGCTTAGAGACCCAGTACTTC
abundance: once; v_gene: TRBV27; j_gene: TRBJ2-3; d_gene: TRBD2; CDR3aa: CASSLGTSERDTQYF; CDR3nt: TGTGCCAGCAGTCTAGGGACTAGCGAAAGAGATACGCAGTATTTT